Listed below are T cell receptor beta chains from one sample, sequenced in a study of shared T cell receptors in the human thymus. Repertoires were generated with immunoSEQ multiplex PCR, while TCRdb's copy carries only in-frame clones and drops some. The table shows hundreds of thousands of clones, with 88% occurring only once. This sample also appeared in a second study, on human thymus T cells.

The specimen sequenced was thymocytes. The source of these receptors is a boy in the first two years of life with a congenital heart defect. CDR3s include the opening cysteine and the closing phenylalanine or tryptophan. The D gene is left open where the match is weak. Size is stated for part of the rows, as once, few or many counts, or as a class when the clone is expanded.

CASSLGGRQGVTSYEQYF,TGTGCCAGCAGCTTAGGGGGGCGACAGGGGGTGACGTCCTACGAGCAGTACTTC,TRBJ2-7,TRBD1,TRBV13,.
CASSPGPPGYEQYF,TGTGCCAGCAGTCCAGGGCCGCCAGGATACGAGCAGTACTTC,TRBJ2-7,.,TRBV28,.
CSVGAILAGDPTDTQYF,TGCAGCGTAGGAGCCATTCTAGCGGGAGACCCCACAGATACGCAGTATTTT,TRBJ2-3,TRBD2,TRBV29-1,.
CASSPTSGSIYNEQFF,TGTGCCAGCTCACCCACCAGCGGGAGTATTTACAATGAGCAGTTCTTC,TRBJ2-1,TRBD2,TRBV18,few
CASSVGLNTGELFF,TGTGCCAGCAGCGTAGGACTCAACACCGGGGAGCTGTTTTTT,TRBJ2-2,.,TRBV7-9,.
CAISVLGAKHAADTQYF,TGTGCCATCAGCGTCTTGGGGGCTAAGCATGCGGCAGATACGCAGTATTTT,TRBJ2-3,.,TRBV10-3,.
CASSLLTRDYPYEQYF,TGCGCCAGCAGCTTGTTAACCCGGGACTACCCCTACGAGCAGTACTTC,TRBJ2-7,TRBD2,TRBV5-1,.
CASSLRDTGNTEAFF,TGTGCCAGCAGTTTGAGGGACACTGGGAACACTGAAGCTTTCTTT,TRBJ1-1,.,TRBV28,.
CASSRSGDKETQYF,TGTGCCAGCAGCAGAAGCGGGGATAAAGAGACCCAGTACTTC,TRBJ2-5,TRBD2,TRBV5-8,.
CASSFPPVRLHRYGYTF,TGTGCCAGCAGTTTCCCTCCCGTCAGGCTACATAGGTATGGCTACACCTTC,TRBJ1-2,.,TRBV28,.
CASSLGLVSEQYF,TGTGCCAGCAGCTTAGGACTAGTTAGTGAGCAGTACTTC,TRBJ2-7,.,TRBV7-9,.
CASSVSSPSSYNEQFF,TGTGCCAGCAGTGTTAGCTCCCCGAGCTCCTACAATGAGCAGTTCTTC,TRBJ2-1,.,TRBV2,.
CASSLSDTEAFF,TGTGCCAGCAGCCTTAGCGACACTGAAGCTTTCTTT,TRBJ1-1,.,TRBV28,.
CASSQDLGERATEAFF,TGCGCCAGCAGCCAAGATCTGGGGGAGCGGGCCACTGAAGCTTTCTTT,TRBJ1-1,.,TRBV4-3,once
CASSKTGWETQYF,TGTGCCAGCAGCAAAACAGGTTGGGAGACCCAGTACTTC,TRBJ2-5,.,TRBV21-1,.
CASSAPPGEGIGELFF,TGTGCCAGCAGTGCCCCCCCTGGGGAGGGGATCGGGGAGCTGTTTTTT,TRBJ2-2,TRBD2,TRBV6-1,.
CATSRDARDKGGAFF,TGTGCCACCAGCAGAGACGCCCGGGACAAAGGGGGAGCTTTCTTT,TRBJ1-1,.,TRBV15,.
CASTPPGGCQPQHF,TGTGCCAGCACCCCCCCCGGGGGGTGTCAGCCCCAGCATTTT,TRBJ1-5,.,TRBV6-7,.
CASSPQGTGSNGEQYF,TGTGCCAGCTCACCACAGGGGACAGGGTCCAATGGCGAGCAGTACTTC,TRBJ2-7,TRBD1,TRBV18,.
CASSDHDRGPSGDYNEQFF,TGTGCCAGCAGTGACCACGACAGGGGGCCTAGCGGGGACTACAATGAGCAGTTCTTC,TRBJ2-1,.,TRBV2,.
CASSLVQGFEQYF,TGCGCCAGCAGCTTGGTACAGGGCTTCGAGCAGTACTTC,TRBJ2-7,.,TRBV5-1,.
CASSLIAGDPDTQYF,TGTGCCAGCAGCTTAATAGCGGGAGATCCAGATACGCAGTATTTT,TRBJ2-3,TRBD2,TRBV5-6,.
CASSPGTGGVDTGELFF,TGTGCCAGCAGCCCCGGGACAGGGGGCGTCGACACCGGGGAGCTGTTTTTT,TRBJ2-2,TRBD1,TRBV5-4,once
CASSLGQGLYGYTF,TGCGCCAGCAGCTTGGGACAGGGCCTCTATGGCTACACCTTC,TRBJ1-2,TRBD1,TRBV5-1,few
CSVEDPGARTDTQYF,TGCAGCGTTGAAGACCCGGGAGCGAGGACAGATACGCAGTATTTT,TRBJ2-3,.,TRBV29-1,.
CASSSGTGTQDRAEETQYF,TGTGCCAGCAGCTCCGGGACAGGGACCCAGGATAGGGCGGAAGAGACCCAGTACTTC,TRBJ2-5,TRBD1,TRBV7-2,.
CASSIEASSGGYEQYF,TGTGCCAGTAGTATAGAGGCCTCTTCGGGGGGCTACGAGCAGTACTTC,TRBJ2-7,TRBD2,TRBV19,.
CASSLASREVYYEQYF,TGTGCCAGCAGCTTGGCATCCAGGGAGGTGTACTACGAGCAGTACTTC,TRBJ2-7,.,TRBV5-6,once
CASSYRLAVSYEQYF,TGCGCCAGCAGCTATAGACTAGCGGTTTCCTACGAGCAGTACTTC,TRBJ2-7,TRBD2,TRBV5-1,.
CASSTPNRVSYNEQFF,TGTGCCAGTAGTACCCCTAACAGGGTCTCCTACAATGAGCAGTTCTTC,TRBJ2-1,.,TRBV19,once
CAGQRGTGYEQYF,TGTGCCGGCCAGAGGGGGACAGGCTACGAGCAGTACTTC,TRBJ2-7,TRBD1,TRBV5-5,.
CSVPHCGRNPSTDTQYF,TGCAGCGTTCCCCATTGCGGGCGGAACCCCAGCACAGATACGCAGTATTTT,TRBJ2-3,.,TRBV29-1,.
CASSTRSRGVGYGYTF,TGTGCCAGCAGCACCCGGTCTCGGGGGGTGGGCTATGGCTACACCTTC,TRBJ1-2,.,TRBV7-9,.
CATSRVFGGLFF,TGTGCCACCAGCAGAGTTTTCGGGGGGCTGTTTTTT,TRBJ2-2,.,TRBV15,.
CASSLYRDYEQYF,TGTGCCAGCAGTTTATACAGGGATTACGAGCAGTACTTC,TRBJ2-7,.,TRBV28,.
CASSLAASGRNTYEQYF,TGTGCCAGCAGCTTAGCGGCTAGCGGGAGGAATACGTACGAGCAGTACTTC,TRBJ2-7,TRBD2,TRBV7-9,.
CASRGSREPTNEQYF,TGCGCCAGCAGGGGGTCACGGGAGCCCACCAACGAGCAGTACTTC,TRBJ2-7,.,TRBV10-1,.
CASSQESERDRAFYNEQFF,TGTGCCAGCAGCCAAGAAAGTGAAAGGGACAGGGCCTTTTACAATGAGCAGTTCTTC,TRBJ2-1,TRBD1,TRBV14,.
CASSYPREAPYEQYF,TGTGCCAGCAGTTACCCTAGGGAGGCTCCCTACGAGCAGTACTTC,TRBJ2-7,.,TRBV6-6,.
CATSRDRPGDDGNEKLFF,TGTGCCACCAGCAGAGATCGGCCAGGGGACGATGGTAATGAAAAACTGTTTTTT,TRBJ1-4,.,TRBV15,.
CASGLDPDRGGHYGYTF,TGTGCTAGTGGTTTGGACCCCGACAGGGGAGGGCACTATGGCTACACCTTC,TRBJ1-2,TRBD1,TRBV12-5,.
CASSGTSGSCEQFF,TGTGCCAGCAGCGGGACTAGCGGGAGTTGTGAGCAGTTCTTC,TRBJ2-1,TRBD2,TRBV6-1,.
CAQRPWAGGETQYF,TGTGCCCAACGTCCCTGGGCGGGAGGAGAGACCCAGTACTTC,TRBJ2-5,TRBD2,TRBV7-9,.
CASSLLTDTQYF,TGTGCCAGCAGTTTACTTACAGATACGCAGTATTTT,TRBJ2-3,.,TRBV28,.
CASSSRWENEQFF,TGTGCCAGCAGTTCTAGATGGGAGAATGAGCAGTTCTTC,TRBJ2-1,.,TRBV27,few
CASSSTSGAYNEQFF,TGTGCCAGCAGTTCGACTAGCGGGGCCTACAATGAGCAGTTCTTC,TRBJ2-1,TRBD2,TRBV28,.
CASSETGGDIQYF,TGTGCCAGCAGTGAGACAGGGGGCGACATTCAGTACTTC,TRBJ2-4,TRBD1,TRBV6-1,.
CASSLHRRTDTQYF,TGTGCCAGCAGCTTGCACAGACGGACAGATACGCAGTATTTT,TRBJ2-3,.,TRBV7-2,.
CASSWGHYGYTF,TGTGCCAGCAGCTGGGGGCACTATGGCTACACCTTC,TRBJ1-2,.,TRBV7-9,.
CASSLDRGYEQYF,TGTGCCAGCAGCTTGGACAGGGGCTACGAGCAGTACTTC,TRBJ2-7,TRBD1,TRBV7-9,.
CASGPRVGGNEQYF,TGTGCTAGTGGTCCCCGGGTCGGGGGTAACGAGCAGTACTTC,TRBJ2-7,.,TRBV12-5,.
CASSFRTNNNEQFF,TGTGCCAGCAGTTTCCGGACAAACAACAATGAGCAGTTCTTC,TRBJ2-1,.,TRBV6-6,.
CATSRDYRGLTGNNEKLFF,TGTGCCACCAGCAGAGATTATAGAGGTCTGACAGGCAATAATGAAAAACTGTTTTTT,TRBJ1-4,.,TRBV15,.